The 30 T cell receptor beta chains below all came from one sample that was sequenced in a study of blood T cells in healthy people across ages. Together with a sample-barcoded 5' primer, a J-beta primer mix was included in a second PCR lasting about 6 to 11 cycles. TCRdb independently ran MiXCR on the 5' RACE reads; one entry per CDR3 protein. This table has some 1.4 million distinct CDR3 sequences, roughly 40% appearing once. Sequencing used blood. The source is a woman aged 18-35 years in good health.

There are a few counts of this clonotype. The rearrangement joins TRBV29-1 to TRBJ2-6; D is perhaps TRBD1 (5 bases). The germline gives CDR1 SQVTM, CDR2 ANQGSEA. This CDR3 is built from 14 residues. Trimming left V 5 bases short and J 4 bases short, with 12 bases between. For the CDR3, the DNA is TGCAGCGTTACAGGACGCCTCGGGGCCAACGTCCTGACTTTC. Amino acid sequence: CSVTGRLGANVLTF.

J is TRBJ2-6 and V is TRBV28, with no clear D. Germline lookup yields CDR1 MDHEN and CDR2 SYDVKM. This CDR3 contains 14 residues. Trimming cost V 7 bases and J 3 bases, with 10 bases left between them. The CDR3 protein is CASTRGVGANVLTF. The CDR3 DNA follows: TGTGCCAGCACCCGAGGTGTTGGGGCCAACGTCCTGACTTTC.

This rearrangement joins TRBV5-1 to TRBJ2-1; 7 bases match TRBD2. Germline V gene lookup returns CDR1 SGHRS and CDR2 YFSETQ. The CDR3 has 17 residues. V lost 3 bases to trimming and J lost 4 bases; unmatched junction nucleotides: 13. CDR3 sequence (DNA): TGCGCCAGCAGCTGGGCGGGACCAGCGGGGCTATACAATGAGCAGTTCTTC. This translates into CASSWAGPAGLYNEQFF.

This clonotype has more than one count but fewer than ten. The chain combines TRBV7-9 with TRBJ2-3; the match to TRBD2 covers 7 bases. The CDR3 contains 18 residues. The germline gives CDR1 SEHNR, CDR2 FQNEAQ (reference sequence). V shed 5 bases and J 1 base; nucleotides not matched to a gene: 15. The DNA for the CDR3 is TGTGCCAGCAGCCCTGGGGCTAGCGGAGTCCCAGGCACAGATACGCAGTATTTT. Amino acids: CASSPGASGVPGTDTQYF.

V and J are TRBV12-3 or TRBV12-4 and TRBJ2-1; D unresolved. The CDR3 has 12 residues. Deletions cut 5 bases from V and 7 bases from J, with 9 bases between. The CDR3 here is CASSRVENEQFF. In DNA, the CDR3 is TGTGCCAGCAGTCGAGTAGAAAATGAGCAGTTCTTC.

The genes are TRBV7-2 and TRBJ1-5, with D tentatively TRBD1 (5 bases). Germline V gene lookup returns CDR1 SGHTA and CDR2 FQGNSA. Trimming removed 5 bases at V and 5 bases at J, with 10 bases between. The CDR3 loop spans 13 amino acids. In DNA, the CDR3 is TGTGCCAGCAGCCCGGGGCGTGATCAGCCCCAGCATTTT. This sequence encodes CASSPGRDQPQHF.

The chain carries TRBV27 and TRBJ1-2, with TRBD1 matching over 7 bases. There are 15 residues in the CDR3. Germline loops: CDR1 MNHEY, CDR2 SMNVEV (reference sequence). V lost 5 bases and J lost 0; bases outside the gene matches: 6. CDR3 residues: CASSGYRGPNYGYTF. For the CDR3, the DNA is TGTGCCAGCAGTGGATACAGGGGCCCTAACTATGGCTACACCTTC.

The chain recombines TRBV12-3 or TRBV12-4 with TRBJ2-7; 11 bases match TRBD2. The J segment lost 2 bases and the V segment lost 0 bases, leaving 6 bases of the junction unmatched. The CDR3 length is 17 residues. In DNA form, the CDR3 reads TGTGCCAGCAGTTTAGCGCCCGGGACTAGCGGAACCTACGAGCAGTACTTC. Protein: CASSLAPGTSGTYEQYF.

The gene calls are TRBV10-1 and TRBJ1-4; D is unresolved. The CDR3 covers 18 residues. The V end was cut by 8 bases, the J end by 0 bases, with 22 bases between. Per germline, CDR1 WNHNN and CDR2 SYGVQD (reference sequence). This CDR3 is CASSTGHTLGATNEKLFF. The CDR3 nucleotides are TGCGCCAGCTCGACCGGCCACACGCTGGGAGCAACTAATGAAAAACTGTTTTTT.

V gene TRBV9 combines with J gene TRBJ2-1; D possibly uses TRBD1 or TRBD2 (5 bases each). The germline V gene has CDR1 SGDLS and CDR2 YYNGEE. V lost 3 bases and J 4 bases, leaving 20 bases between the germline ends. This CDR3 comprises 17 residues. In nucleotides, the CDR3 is TGTGCCAGCAGCGCAAATATCGGGACGGGCATATACAATGAGCAGTTCTTC. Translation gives CASSANIGTGIYNEQFF.

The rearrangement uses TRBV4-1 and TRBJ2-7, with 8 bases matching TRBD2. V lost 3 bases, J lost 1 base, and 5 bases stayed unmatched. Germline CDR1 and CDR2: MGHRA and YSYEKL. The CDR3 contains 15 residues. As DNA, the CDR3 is TGCGCCAGCAGCCATGCCAGCGGGAGTTCCTACGAGCAGTACTTC. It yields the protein CASSHASGSSYEQYF.

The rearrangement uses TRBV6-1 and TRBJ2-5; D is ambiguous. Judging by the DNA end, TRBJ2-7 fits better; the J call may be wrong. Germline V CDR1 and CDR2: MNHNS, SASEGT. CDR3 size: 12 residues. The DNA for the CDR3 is TGTGCCAGCAGTGAACCCCTCTACGAGCAGTACTTC. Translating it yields CASSEPLYEQYF.

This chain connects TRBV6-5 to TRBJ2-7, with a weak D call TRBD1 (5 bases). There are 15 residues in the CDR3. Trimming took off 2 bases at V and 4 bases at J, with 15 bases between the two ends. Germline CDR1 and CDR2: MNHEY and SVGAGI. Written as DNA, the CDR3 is TGTGCCAGCAGTTACAGGTCAGGGTTACGGTACGAGCAGTACTTC. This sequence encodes CASSYRSGLRYEQYF.

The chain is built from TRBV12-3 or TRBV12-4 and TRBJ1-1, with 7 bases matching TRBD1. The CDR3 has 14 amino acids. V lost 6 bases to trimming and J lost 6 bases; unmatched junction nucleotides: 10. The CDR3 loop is CASRARQGIAEAFF. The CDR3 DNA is TGTGCCAGCAGGGCTCGACAGGGAATAGCTGAAGCTTTCTTT.

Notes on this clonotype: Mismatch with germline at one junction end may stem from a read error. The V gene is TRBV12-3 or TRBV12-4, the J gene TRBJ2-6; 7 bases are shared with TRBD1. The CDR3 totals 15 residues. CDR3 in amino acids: CASGLTGTGANVLTF. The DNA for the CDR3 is TGTGCCAGCGGTTTGACAGGGACTGGGGCCAACGTCCTGACTTTC.

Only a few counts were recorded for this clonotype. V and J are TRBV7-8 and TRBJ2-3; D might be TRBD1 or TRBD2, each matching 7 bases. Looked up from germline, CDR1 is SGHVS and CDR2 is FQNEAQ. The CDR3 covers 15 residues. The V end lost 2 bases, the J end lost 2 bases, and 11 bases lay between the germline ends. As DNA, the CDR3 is TGTGCCAGCAGCTTACAGGGGGGGGCCACAGATACGCAGTATTTT. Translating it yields CASSLQGGATDTQYF.

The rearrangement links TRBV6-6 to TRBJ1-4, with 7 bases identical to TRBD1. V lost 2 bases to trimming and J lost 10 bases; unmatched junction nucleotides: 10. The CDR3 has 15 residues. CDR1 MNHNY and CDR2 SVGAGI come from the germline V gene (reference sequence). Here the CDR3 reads CASSYTTDRAGKLFF. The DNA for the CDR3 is TGTGCCAGCAGTTACACGACTGACAGGGCAGGAAAACTGTTTTTT.

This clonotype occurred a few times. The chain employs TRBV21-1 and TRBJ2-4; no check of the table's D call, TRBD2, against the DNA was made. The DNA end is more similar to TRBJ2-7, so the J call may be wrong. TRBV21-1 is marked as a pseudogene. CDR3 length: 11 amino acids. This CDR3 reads CASTGGIEQYF. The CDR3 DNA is TGTGCCAGCACTGGAGGGATCGAGCAGTACTTC.

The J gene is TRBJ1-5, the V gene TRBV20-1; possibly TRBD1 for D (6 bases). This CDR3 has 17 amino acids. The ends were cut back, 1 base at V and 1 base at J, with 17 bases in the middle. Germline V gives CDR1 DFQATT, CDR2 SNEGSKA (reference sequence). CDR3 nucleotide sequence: TGCAGTGCTAGAGGAGGGCTGACAGGCGGGAGCAATCAGCCCCAGCATTTT. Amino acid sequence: CSARGGLTGGSNQPQHF.

DNA for the CDR3: TGTGCCAGCAGCCCGATTAAGGGGTTGGCCTACAATGAGCAGTTCTTC. It codes for CASSPIKGLAYNEQFF. J is TRBJ2-1 and V is TRBV7-9; perhaps TRBD1 as D (5 bases). Between the trimmed V and J ends, which lost 5 bases and 2 bases, there was a span of 16 bases. Germline assignment: CDR1 SEHNR and CDR2 FQNEAQ (reference sequence). The CDR3 is 16 residues long.

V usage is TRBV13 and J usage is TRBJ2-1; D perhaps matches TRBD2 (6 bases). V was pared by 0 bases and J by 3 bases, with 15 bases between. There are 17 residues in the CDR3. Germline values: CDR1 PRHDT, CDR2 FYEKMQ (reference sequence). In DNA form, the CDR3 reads TGTGCCAGCAGCTTAGGCTTGGGGGGTTTGCGCTACAATGAGCAGTTCTTC. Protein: CASSLGLGGLRYNEQFF. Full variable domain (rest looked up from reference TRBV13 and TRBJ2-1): AAGVIQSPRHLIKEKRETATLKCYPIPRHDTVYWYQQGPGQDPQFLISFYEKMQSDKGSIPDRFSAQQFSDYHSELNMSSLELGDSALYFCASSLGLGGLRYNEQFFGPGTRLTVL.

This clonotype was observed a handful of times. CDR3 DNA: TGTGCCAGCAGCTCGACAGGGAATTATAACTATGGCTACACCTTC. Amino acids: CASSSTGNYNYGYTF. This chain links TRBV7-9 with TRBJ1-2; 7 bases fit TRBD1. V shed 4 bases and J 1 base; nucleotides not matched to a gene: 6. The CDR3 covers 15 residues. The V gene's germline CDR1 is SEHNR and CDR2 FQNEAQ (reference sequence).

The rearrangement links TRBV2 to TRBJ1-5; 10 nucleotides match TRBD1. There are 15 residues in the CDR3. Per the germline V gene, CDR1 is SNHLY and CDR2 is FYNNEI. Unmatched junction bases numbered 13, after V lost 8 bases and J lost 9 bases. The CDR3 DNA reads TGTGCCAGCGCCGGGACAGGGGTACTTCTGCGGCCCCAGCATTTT. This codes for CASAGTGVLLRPQHF.

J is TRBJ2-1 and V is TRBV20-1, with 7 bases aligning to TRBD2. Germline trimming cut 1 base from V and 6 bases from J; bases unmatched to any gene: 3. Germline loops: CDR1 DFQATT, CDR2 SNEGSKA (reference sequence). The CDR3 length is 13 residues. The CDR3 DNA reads TGCAGTGCTAGAGCGGGAGGAACCAATGAGCAGTTCTTC. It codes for CSARAGGTNEQFF.

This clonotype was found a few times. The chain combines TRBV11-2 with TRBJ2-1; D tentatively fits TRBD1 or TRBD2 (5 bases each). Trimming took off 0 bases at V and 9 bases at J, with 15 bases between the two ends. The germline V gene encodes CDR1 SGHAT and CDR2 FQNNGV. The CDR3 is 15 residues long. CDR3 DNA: TGTGCCAGCAGCTTAGAGGGGACGCCAAGAGTTGAGCAGTTCTTC. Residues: CASSLEGTPRVEQFF.

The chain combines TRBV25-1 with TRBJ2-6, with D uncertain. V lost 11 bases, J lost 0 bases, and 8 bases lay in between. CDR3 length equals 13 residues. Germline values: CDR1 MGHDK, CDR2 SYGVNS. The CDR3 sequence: CACQVSGANVLTF. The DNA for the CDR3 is TGTGCCTGTCAAGTCTCTGGGGCCAACGTCCTGACTTTC.

In DNA form, the CDR3 reads TGTGCCAGCAGCAAAGAAAAGGTGGACAGGGGATCCTATGGCTACACCTTC. Translated, it gives CASSKEKVDRGSYGYTF. V usage is TRBV21-1 and J usage is TRBJ1-2; TRBD1, the table's D call, lacks a check against the DNA. TRBV21-1 is an annotated pseudogene. This CDR3 has 17 residues.

Here the CDR3 DNA reads TGTGCCATCAGTGAGTCAGGGGGGGCTCAGGGCAATCAGCCCCAGCATTTT. Translation: CAISESGGAQGNQPQHF. The J gene is TRBJ1-5, the V gene TRBV10-3; perhaps TRBD1 as D (6 bases). The CDR3 spans 17 residues. Germline V gene sequence: CDR1 ENHRY, CDR2 SYGVKD. V was clipped by 0 bases and J by 2 bases, with 14 bases between them.

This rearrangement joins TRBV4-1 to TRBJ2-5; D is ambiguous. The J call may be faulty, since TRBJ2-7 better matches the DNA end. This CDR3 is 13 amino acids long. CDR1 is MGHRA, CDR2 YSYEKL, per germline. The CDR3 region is CASSQEPIGEQYF. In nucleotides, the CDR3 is TGCGCCAGCAGCCAAGAACCGATTGGCGAGCAGTACTTC.

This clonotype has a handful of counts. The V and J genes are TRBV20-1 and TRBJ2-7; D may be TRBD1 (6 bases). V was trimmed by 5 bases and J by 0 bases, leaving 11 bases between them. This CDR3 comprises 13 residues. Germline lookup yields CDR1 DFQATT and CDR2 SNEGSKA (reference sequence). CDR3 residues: CSAFRDISYEQYF. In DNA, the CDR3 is TGCAGTGCTTTCCGGGACATCTCCTACGAGCAGTACTTC.